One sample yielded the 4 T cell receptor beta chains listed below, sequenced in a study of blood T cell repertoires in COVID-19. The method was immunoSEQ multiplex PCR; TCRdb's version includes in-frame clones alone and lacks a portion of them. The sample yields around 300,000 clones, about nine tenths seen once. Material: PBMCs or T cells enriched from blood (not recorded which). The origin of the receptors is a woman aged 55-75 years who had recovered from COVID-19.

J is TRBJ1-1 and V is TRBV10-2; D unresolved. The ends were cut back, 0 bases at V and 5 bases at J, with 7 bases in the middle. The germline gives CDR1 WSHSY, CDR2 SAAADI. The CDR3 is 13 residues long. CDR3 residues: CASSESSWTEAFF. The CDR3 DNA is TGCGCCAGCAGTGAGTCGAGTTGGACTGAAGCTTTCTTT.

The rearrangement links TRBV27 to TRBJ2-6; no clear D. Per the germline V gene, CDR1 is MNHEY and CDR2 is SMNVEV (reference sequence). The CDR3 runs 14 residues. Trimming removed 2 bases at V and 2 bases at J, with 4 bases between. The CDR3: CASSLTTGANVLTF. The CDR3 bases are TGTGCCAGCAGTTTAACAACTGGGGCCAACGTCCTGACTTTC. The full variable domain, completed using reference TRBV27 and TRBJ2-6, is EAQVTQNPRYLITVTGKKLTVTCSQNMNHEYMSWYRQDPGLGLRQIYYSMNVEVTDKGDVPEGYKVSRKEKRNFPLILESPSPNQTSLYFCASSLTTGANVLTFGAGSRLTVL.

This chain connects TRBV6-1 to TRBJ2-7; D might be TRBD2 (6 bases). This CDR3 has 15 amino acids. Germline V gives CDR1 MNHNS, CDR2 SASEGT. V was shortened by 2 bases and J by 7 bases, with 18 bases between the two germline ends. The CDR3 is CASSENPSLGGEQYF. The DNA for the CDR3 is TGTGCCAGCAGTGAAAACCCTAGCTTAGGAGGGGAGCAGTACTTC.

CDR3 in amino acids: CASSLTPGNEQFF. The CDR3 DNA sequence: TGTGCCAGCAGCTTAACACCAGGGAATGAGCAGTTCTTC. The V call is TRBV5-5, the J call TRBJ2-1, with D possibly being TRBD1 (5 bases). The V gene's germline CDR1 is SGHKS and CDR2 YYEKEE (reference sequence). This CDR3 is built from 13 residues. V lost 2 bases and J 7 bases, leaving 10 bases between the germline ends.